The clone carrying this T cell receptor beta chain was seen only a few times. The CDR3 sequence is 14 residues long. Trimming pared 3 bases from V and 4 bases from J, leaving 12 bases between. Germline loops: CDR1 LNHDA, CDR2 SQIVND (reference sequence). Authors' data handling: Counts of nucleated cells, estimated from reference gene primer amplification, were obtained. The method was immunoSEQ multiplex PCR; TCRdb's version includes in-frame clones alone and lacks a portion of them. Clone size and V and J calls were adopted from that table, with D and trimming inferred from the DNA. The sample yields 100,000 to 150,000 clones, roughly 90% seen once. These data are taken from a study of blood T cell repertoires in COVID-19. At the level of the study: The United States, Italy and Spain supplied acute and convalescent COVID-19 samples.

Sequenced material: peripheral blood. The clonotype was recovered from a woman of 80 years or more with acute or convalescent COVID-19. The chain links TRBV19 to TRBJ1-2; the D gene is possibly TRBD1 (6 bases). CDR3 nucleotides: TGTGCCAGTAGTATGGGCAGGGGATTCTATGGCTACACCTTC. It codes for CASSMGRGFYGYTF.